This T cell receptor (beta chain) was recovered during a study of blood T cells in healthy people across ages. Study-wide results and caveats: Roughly linearly, TCR beta diversity per million T cells fell as age increased. Higher diversity and more naive CD4+ cells were features of long-lived donors, compared to aged donors.

A second roughly 6 to 12 cycle PCR used barcoded and J-beta primers. TCRdb redid the calling of the 5' RACE reads with MiXCR, one entry per CDR3 protein. The sample includes more than 750,000 distinct CDR3 sequences, around 29% of them seen just once. The V and J ends lost 6 bases and 7 bases, in that order; junction bases with no gene match: 6. Germline V gene lookup returns CDR1 SQVTM and CDR2 ANQGSEA. The CDR3 covers 13 residues. This clonotype was picked up many times. Its antigen is unknown. This sample also belongs to another study, concerning T cells of mothers and their children. That source notes: All RNA that had been extracted was used for cDNA synthesis at approximately 1.4 ug per 15 ul.

Sequenced sample: blood. This chain joins TRBV29-1 and TRBJ1-4; 9 nucleotides match TRBD1. This receptor was obtained from a woman aged 40-49 years in good health. The CDR3 DNA is TGCAGCGTCCGACAGGGGGGGAGTGAAAAACTGTTTTTT. This translates into CSVRQGGSEKLFF.